Each of the 30 T cell receptor beta chains below was sequenced from the same sample in a study of T cell responses to AZD1222 COVID-19 vaccine (TCRdb year 2021). Library preparation was by the immunoSEQ multiplex PCR assay. TCRdb mirrors the immuneACCESS table, restricted to in-frame sequences. Some clones are absent from its copies; in checked studies, under half trace to an unresolved V gene, and the reason for the others is unknown. The sample table records 150,000 to 250,000 clones; about 94% of these occur just once. Roughly 0.99% of the sample belongs to the ten largest clones. What this sample's time point label stands for: about 28 days (+/-7) after the second vaccine dose. The sequences come from peripheral blood, collected 28 days after the second AZD1222 dose. These receptors all come from an adult who received the AZD1222 COVID-19 vaccine.

The chain links TRBV19 to TRBJ2-7, with D possibly being TRBD1 or TRBD2 (5 bases each). Trimming pared 5 bases from V and 0 bases from J, leaving 11 bases between. The germline gives CDR1 LNHDA, CDR2 SQIVND (reference sequence). CDR3 length: 14 residues. The CDR3 reads CASSQGSGSYEQYF. In DNA form, the CDR3 reads TGTGCCAGTAGTCAGGGAAGCGGCTCCTACGAGCAGTACTTC.

The chain combines TRBV7-9 with TRBJ2-1; 10 nucleotides line up with TRBD1. The CDR3 runs 16 residues. CDR1 is SEHNR and CDR2 is FQNEAQ in the germline V gene (reference sequence). V lost 5 bases to trimming and J lost 7 bases; unmatched junction nucleotides: 11. DNA for the CDR3: TGTGCCAGCAGCCGAGCCGGGACAGGGGTCTTGAATGAGCAGTTCTTC. This codes for CASSRAGTGVLNEQFF. Complete variable domain (other parts from reference TRBV7-9 and TRBJ2-1): DTGVSQNPRHKITKRGQNVTFRCDPISEHNRLYWYRQTLGQGPEFLTYFQNEAQLEKSRLLSDRFSAERPKGSFSTLEIQRTEQGDSAMYLCASSRAGTGVLNEQFFGPGTRLTVL.

The V and J genes are TRBV9 and TRBJ1-1, with TRBD1 as a possible D gene (6 bases). Trimming pared 3 bases from V and 5 bases from J, leaving 23 bases between. CDR3 length: 17 residues. Germline V gene sequence: CDR1 SGDLS, CDR2 YYNGEE. The CDR3 sequence is CASSAASGEVWKTEAFF. DNA for the CDR3: TGTGCCAGCAGCGCGGCATCAGGGGAAGTATGGAAGACTGAAGCTTTCTTT.

Comments on this clone: Sequence at one end of the junction differs from germline and may be a read error. V is TRBV30 and J is TRBJ1-1, with D hard to call. Germline V gives CDR1 GTSNPN, CDR2 SVGIG (reference sequence). This CDR3 has 12 residues. This CDR3 reads CARKSRNTEAFF. CDR3 sequence (DNA): TGCGCACGGAAATCAAGGAACACTGAAGCTTTCTTT.

The chain couples TRBV4-1 to TRBJ1-2, with D possibly being TRBD1 (6 bases). CDR3 length: 13 residues. V was shortened by 5 bases and J by 3 bases, with 10 bases between the two germline ends. Per germline, CDR1 MGHRA and CDR2 YSYEKL. CDR3 coding DNA: TGCGCCAGCAGCGCACAGGGAGACTATGGCTACACCTTC. Protein sequence: CASSAQGDYGYTF.

This chain joins TRBV7-3 and TRBJ1-4; 8 nucleotides line up with TRBD1. The CDR3 has 15 amino acids. J gave up 7 bases and V 4 bases, and 8 bases lay outside the gene matches. Looked up from germline, CDR1 is SGHTA and CDR2 is FQGTGA. The CDR3: CASSSTGGAAEKLFF. CDR3 sequence (DNA): TGTGCCAGCAGCTCAACAGGGGGAGCCGCTGAAAAACTGTTTTTT.

The genes are TRBV4-2 and TRBJ2-1, with TRBD1 matching 9 bases. Germline trimming cut 3 bases from V and 4 bases from J; bases unmatched to any gene: 10. Per the germline V gene, CDR1 is LGHNA and CDR2 is YNFKEQ. The CDR3 length is 17 residues. CDR3 bases: TGTGCCAGCAGCCACGCCCGGGGACAGGGCAAGTACAATGAGCAGTTCTTC. Its protein is CASSHARGQGKYNEQFF.

This sequence joins TRBV6-5 and TRBJ1-1, with TRBD1 identical over 8 bases. V lost 4 bases and J lost 9; bases outside the gene matches: 16. The CDR3 covers 16 residues. The germline gives CDR1 MNHEY, CDR2 SVGAGI. As DNA, the CDR3 is TGTGCCAGCAGTTTCATTTCCAGGGGGCAGGGCCCAAAAGCTTTCTTT. Translation: CASSFISRGQGPKAFF.

The V gene is TRBV7-2, the J gene TRBJ1-5; maybe TRBD1 (5 bases). Germline CDR1 and CDR2: SGHTA and FQGNSA. The CDR3 totals 15 residues. Trimming cost V 5 bases and J 1 base, with 12 bases left between them. The CDR3 sequence: CASSLGHLSNQPQHF. In DNA, the CDR3 is TGTGCCAGCAGCCTCGGACACCTGAGCAATCAGCCCCAGCATTTT. Full variable domain (missing parts from reference TRBV7-2 and TRBJ1-5): GAGVSQSPSNKVTEKGKDVELRCDPISGHTALYWYRQSLGQGLEFLIYFQGNSAPDKSGLPSDRFSAERTGGSVSTLTIQRTQQEDSAVYLCASSLGHLSNQPQHFGDGTRLSIL.

J is TRBJ1-3 and V is TRBV5-5; unclear D gene. The CDR3 spans 15 residues. Deletions cut 2 bases from V and 2 bases from J, with 11 bases between. Germline CDR1 and CDR2: SGHKS and YYEKEE (reference sequence). The CDR3 DNA reads TGTGCCAGCAGCTTAACAGCCACCCCTGGAAACACCATATATTTT. It encodes CASSLTATPGNTIYF. The full variable domain, in which reference TRBV5-5 and TRBJ1-3 provide the parts outside the CDR3, is DAGVTQSPTHLIKTRGQQVTLRCSPISGHKSVSWYQQVLGQGPQFIFQYYEKEERGRGNFPDRFSARQFPNYSSELNVNALLLGDSALYLCASSLTATPGNTIYFGEGSWLTVV.

The V call is TRBV6-1, the J call TRBJ1-6; D unclear. This CDR3 is 15 amino acids long. Germline assignment: CDR1 MNHNS and CDR2 SASEGT. V lost 3 bases to trimming and J lost 0 bases, with 6 bases between them. CDR3 nucleotides: TGTGCCAGCAGTGATAGGAGCTCCTATAATTCACCCCTCCACTTT. It specifies CASSDRSSYNSPLHF.

V and J are TRBV19 and TRBJ1-5; D remains unclear. CDR3 length: 17 amino acids. Germline CDR1 and CDR2: LNHDA and SQIVND (reference sequence). V shed 1 base and J shed 3 bases, with 16 bases lying between them. DNA for the CDR3: TGTGCCAGTAGTATAGTAAACCGGGCAAGATACAATCAGCCCCAGCATTTT. Translation: CASSIVNRARYNQPQHF.

The V gene is TRBV7-8, the J gene TRBJ1-5; D may be TRBD1 (6 bases). This CDR3 region has 15 residues. In germline, CDR1 is SGHVS, CDR2 FQNEAQ. V gave up 5 bases and J gave up 5 bases, with 16 bases separating them. CDR3 in amino acids: CASSPITGWDQPQHF. The CDR3 nucleotides are TGTGCCAGCAGCCCGATTACAGGGTGGGATCAGCCCCAGCATTTT.

The V call is TRBV29-1, the J call TRBJ1-1; the match to TRBD1 covers 7 bases. The trim removed 3 bases at V and 11 bases at J, leaving 9 bases unmatched. Germline V gene lookup returns CDR1 SQVTM and CDR2 ANQGSEA. The CDR3 spans 12 residues. The CDR3 nucleotides are TGCAGCGTTGAGGAGGGCAGGGGGTGGGCTTTCTTT. The encoded protein is CSVEEGRGWAFF.

The gene calls are TRBV12-5 and TRBJ2-1; D unclear. Per the germline V gene, CDR1 is LGHNT and CDR2 is FRNRAP. V lost 8 bases and J 5 bases, leaving 13 bases between the germline ends. This CDR3 spans 13 amino acids. CDR3 sequence (DNA): TGTGCTAGTTATTCTATTATCCACAATGAGCAGTTCTTC. It yields the protein CASYSIIHNEQFF.

The CDR3 region is CSVHTTTTGELFF. CDR3 in DNA: TGCAGCGTCCATACAACTACCACCGGGGAGCTGTTTTTT. The V gene is TRBV29-1, the J gene TRBJ2-2; D gene uncertain. The germline CDR1 and CDR2 sequences are SQVTM and ANQGSEA. The CDR3 has 13 amino acids. V was shortened by 6 bases and J by 4 bases, with 12 bases between the two germline ends.

This clone was counted only a few times. The V gene is TRBV19, the J gene TRBJ1-6; D gene unclear. This CDR3 spans 13 amino acids. Germline CDR1 and CDR2: LNHDA and SQIVND (reference sequence). V lost 2 bases, J lost 7 bases, and 6 bases lay in between. The CDR3 protein is CASSITGNSPLHF. For the CDR3, the DNA is TGTGCCAGTAGTATAACGGGAAATTCACCCCTCCACTTT.

The chain joins TRBV15 to TRBJ1-5; unclear D gene. V was cut by 0 bases and J by 6 bases, with 15 bases left in between. CDR3 length: 16 residues. CDR1 is LNHNV and CDR2 is YYDKDF in the germline V gene (reference sequence). In DNA form, the CDR3 reads TGTGCCACCAGCAGAGATAGAACACAACGGGGTCAGCCCCAGCATTTT. It codes for CATSRDRTQRGQPQHF.

The gene calls are TRBV3-1 (or the pseudogene TRBV3-2) and TRBJ2-7, with 8 bases that match TRBD2. Trimming removed 7 bases from V and 2 bases from J; junction bases left unmatched: 10. The CDR3 consists of 15 residues. From germline, CDR1 is LGHDT and CDR2 YNNKEL (reference sequence). CDR3 loop: CASTTSLAGPYEQYF. DNA for the CDR3: TGTGCCAGCACCACCTCTCTAGCGGGTCCCTACGAGCAGTACTTC.

This clone came up once. The chain employs TRBV11-2 and TRBJ2-3; 7 bases line up with TRBD2. CDR3 length: 14 residues. V lost 8 bases, J lost 6 bases, and 11 bases stayed unmatched. CDR1 is SGHAT, CDR2 FQNNGV, per germline. CDR3 in DNA: TGTGCCAGCCATCTAAGGCGGGGAGGGGATACGCAGTATTTT. Translated, it gives CASHLRRGGDTQYF.

The V and J genes are TRBV5-1 and TRBJ1-2; D is uncertain. V was clipped by 5 bases and J by 3 bases, with 8 bases between them. The germline gives CDR1 SGHRS, CDR2 YFSETQ. The CDR3 loop spans 12 amino acids. The CDR3 sequence: CASRLDDYGYTF. CDR3 bases: TGCGCCAGCAGACTGGACGACTATGGCTACACCTTC.

This chain uses TRBV11-2 with TRBJ2-2; D tentatively fits TRBD1 or TRBD2 (5 bases each). Germline CDR1 is SGHAT and CDR2 is FQNNGV. The length of the CDR3 is 17 residues. V lost 2 bases and J 6 bases, leaving 19 bases between the germline ends. CDR3 sequence reads: CASSLWGMTVGPGELFF. DNA for the CDR3: TGTGCCAGCAGCTTATGGGGCATGACAGTGGGACCCGGGGAGCTGTTTTTT.

CDR3: CASSRDSFSGNTIYF. DNA of the CDR3: TGTGCCAGCAGCAGGGACAGCTTCTCTGGAAACACCATATATTTT. V is TRBV2 and J is TRBJ1-3; 7 bases agree with TRBD1. The CDR3 loop spans 15 amino acids. Germline lookup yields CDR1 SNHLY and CDR2 FYNNEI. Trimming cost V 6 bases and J 0 bases; bases outside gene matches: 5.

This chain connects TRBV3-1 (or the pseudogene TRBV3-2) to TRBJ1-4; D gene unclear. CDR3 length: 15 residues. V was cut by 2 bases and J by 8 bases, with 15 bases left in between. Germline V CDR1 and CDR2: LGHDT, YNNKEL (reference sequence). CDR3 region: CASSQIGHSGEKLFF. The CDR3 DNA sequence: TGTGCCAGCAGCCAAATCGGCCATTCGGGAGAAAAACTGTTTTTT.

V usage is TRBV7-2 and J usage is TRBJ1-2; weak D call: TRBD1 (5 bases). From germline, CDR1 is SGHTA and CDR2 FQGNSA. V lost 2 bases and J 8 bases, leaving 21 bases between the germline ends. The CDR3 totals 16 residues. CDR3 protein: CASSLIWEAGTSGYTF. DNA for the CDR3: TGTGCCAGCAGCTTAATCTGGGAAGCAGGGACGAGCGGCTACACCTTC.

For this clone: This sample includes further DNA sequences coding for the same CDR3. The chain couples TRBV3-1 (or the pseudogene TRBV3-2) to TRBJ2-3; tentative D call: TRBD2 (5 bases). The CDR3 length is 12 residues. CDR1 and CDR2 (germline): LGHDT, YNNKEL (reference sequence). The V end was cut by 4 bases, the J end by 6 bases, with 8 bases between. CDR3 region: CASSPGGDTQYF. DNA for the CDR3: TGTGCCAGCAGCCCCGGCGGGGATACGCAGTATTTT.

This chain uses TRBV5-6 with TRBJ1-2; D perhaps matches TRBD1 (6 bases). The length of the CDR3 is 13 residues. With 2 bases removed from V and 6 bases from J, the gap between germline ends came to 11 bases. Looked up from germline, CDR1 is SGHDT and CDR2 is YYEEEE. The CDR3 coding sequence is TGTGCCAGCAGCTTCAGGGGAGAGGATGGCTACACCTTC. Its protein is CASSFRGEDGYTF.

The CDR3 coding sequence is TGCGCCAGCAGGAGTGACCCGGGTGGGGCTGAAGCTTTCTTT. It translates to CASRSDPGGAEAFF. This chain links TRBV5-1 with TRBJ1-1; D remains unclear. The CDR3 sequence is 14 residues long. In germline, CDR1 is SGHRS, CDR2 YFSETQ. Trimming stripped 5 bases from V and 6 bases from J, with 17 bases between. The complete variable domain, with remaining parts taken from reference TRBV5-1 and TRBJ1-1, reads KAGVTQTPRYLIKTRGQQVTLSCSPISGHRSVSWYQQTPGQGLQFLFEYFSETQRNKGNFPGRFSGRQFSNSRSEMNVSTLELGDSALYLCASRSDPGGAEAFFGQGTRLTVV.

The chain uses TRBV9 and TRBJ2-1; tentatively, D is TRBD1 (6 bases). This CDR3 has 13 amino acids. The germline CDR1 and CDR2 sequences are SGDLS and YYNGEE. Deletions cut 0 bases from V and 8 bases from J, with 9 bases between. In DNA, the CDR3 is TGTGCCAGCAGCGTAGCAGGGGTGGATGAGCAGTTCTTC. Translating it yields CASSVAGVDEQFF.

The rearrangement joins TRBV4-1 to TRBJ2-5; D might be TRBD1 or TRBD2, each matching 5 bases. The germline V gene has CDR1 MGHRA and CDR2 YSYEKL. V was clipped by 4 bases and J by 5 bases, with 8 bases between them. The CDR3 is made up of 12 amino acids. The CDR3 loop reads CASSRDLETQYF. The CDR3 DNA is TGCGCCAGCAGCCGGGACCTGGAGACCCAGTACTTC.